The clone carrying this T cell receptor (beta chain) has ten or more counts. Germline assignment: CDR1 PRHDT and CDR2 FYEKMQ (reference sequence). Deletions cut 5 bases from V and 6 bases from J, with 17 bases between. This CDR3 has 14 amino acids. This entry is derived from a study of T cells in Graves' hyperthyroidism and ophthalmopathy. Together with thyroid ultrasound, orbital computed tomography, serum thyroxine and TRAb, clinical symptoms were used for diagnoses. RNA transcripts yielded amplified TCR beta CDR3 regions. HTBI primers were used for first-round RT-PCR of the TCR CDR3. TCRdb independently ran MiXCR on the multiplex PCR reads; one entry per CDR3 protein. The profile shows fewer than 250,000 distinct CDR3 sequences, roughly 22% of them singletons.

The V and J genes are TRBV13 and TRBJ2-7; no reliable D call. The sequence was collected from a woman aged 40 to 50 with Graves' ophthalmopathy. Sample: blood. CDR3 region: CASSRRSPPAEQYF. In DNA, the CDR3 is TGTGCCAGCAGCAGGCGGTCCCCGCCCGCCGAGCAGTACTTC.